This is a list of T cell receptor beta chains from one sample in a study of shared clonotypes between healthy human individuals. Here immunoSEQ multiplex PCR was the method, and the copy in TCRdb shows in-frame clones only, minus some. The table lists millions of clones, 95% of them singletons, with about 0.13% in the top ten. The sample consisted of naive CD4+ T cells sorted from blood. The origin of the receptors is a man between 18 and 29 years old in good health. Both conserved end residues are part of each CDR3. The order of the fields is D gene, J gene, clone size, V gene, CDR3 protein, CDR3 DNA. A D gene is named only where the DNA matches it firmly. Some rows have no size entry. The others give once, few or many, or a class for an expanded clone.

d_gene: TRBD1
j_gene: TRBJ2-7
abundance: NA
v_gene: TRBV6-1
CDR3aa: CASSVQGVEQYF
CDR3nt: TGTGCCAGCAGTGTACAGGGGGTTGAGCAGTACTTC

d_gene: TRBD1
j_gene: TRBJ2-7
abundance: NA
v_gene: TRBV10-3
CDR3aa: CAIAPGQTYYEQYF
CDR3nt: TGTGCCATCGCCCCGGGACAGACCTACTACGAGCAGTACTTC

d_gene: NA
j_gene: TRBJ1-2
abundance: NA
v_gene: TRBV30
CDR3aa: CALQPGFTSSGYTF
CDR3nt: TGTGCCTTACAGCCTGGGTTTACGTCTTCCGGCTACACCTTC

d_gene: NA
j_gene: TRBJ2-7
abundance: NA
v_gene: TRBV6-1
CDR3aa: CASRKGVWEQYF
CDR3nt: TGTGCCAGCAGGAAAGGGGTTTGGGAGCAGTACTTC

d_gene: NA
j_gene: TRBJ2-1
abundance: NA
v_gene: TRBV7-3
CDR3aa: CASSLTVGEEQFF
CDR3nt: TGTGCCAGCAGCTTAACCGTCGGAGAGGAGCAGTTCTTC

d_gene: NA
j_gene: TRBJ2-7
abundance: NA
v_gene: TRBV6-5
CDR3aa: CASSYLQGRRGEQYF
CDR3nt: TGTGCCAGCAGTTACCTACAGGGGAGGCGAGGCGAGCAGTACTTC

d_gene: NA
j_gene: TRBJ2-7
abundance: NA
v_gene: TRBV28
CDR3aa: CATRTGMPYEQYF
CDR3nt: TGTGCCACCAGGACGGGAATGCCCTACGAGCAGTACTTC

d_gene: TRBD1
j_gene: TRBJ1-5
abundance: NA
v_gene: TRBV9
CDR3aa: CASSPAGTGSNQPQHF
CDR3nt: TGTGCCAGCAGCCCAGCGGGGACAGGGAGCAATCAGCCCCAGCATTTT

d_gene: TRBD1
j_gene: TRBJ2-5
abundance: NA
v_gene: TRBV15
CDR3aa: CATSRGQGSKETQYF
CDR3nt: TGTGCCACCAGCAGAGGACAGGGAAGTAAGGAGACCCAGTACTTC

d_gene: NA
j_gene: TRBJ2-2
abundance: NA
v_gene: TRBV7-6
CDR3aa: CASSLQGGLNTGELFF
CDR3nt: TGTGCCAGCAGCTTACAGGGGGGCTTAAACACCGGGGAGCTGTTTTTT

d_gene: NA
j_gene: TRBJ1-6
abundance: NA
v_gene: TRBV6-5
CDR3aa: CASSSSTSTNSPLHF
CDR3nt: TGTGCCAGCAGTTCATCGACATCGACTAATTCACCCCTCCACTTT

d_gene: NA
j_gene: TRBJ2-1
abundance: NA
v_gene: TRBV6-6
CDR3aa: CASSPWGSSYNEQFF
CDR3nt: TGTGCCAGCAGTCCCTGGGGGAGCTCCTACAATGAGCAGTTCTTC

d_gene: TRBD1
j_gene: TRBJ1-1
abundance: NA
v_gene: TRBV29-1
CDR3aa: CSVDRQGRAFF
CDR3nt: TGCAGCGTTGACCGACAGGGCCGCGCTTTCTTT

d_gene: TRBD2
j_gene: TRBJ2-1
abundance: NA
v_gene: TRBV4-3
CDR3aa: CASSQDRDYSYNEQFF
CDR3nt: TGCGCCAGCAGCCAAGATAGGGACTACTCCTACAATGAGCAGTTCTTC

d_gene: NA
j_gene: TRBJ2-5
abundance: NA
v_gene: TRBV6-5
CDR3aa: CASSSLGGTQETQYF
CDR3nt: TGTGCCAGCAGTTCGCTTGGGGGGACCCAAGAGACCCAGTACTTC

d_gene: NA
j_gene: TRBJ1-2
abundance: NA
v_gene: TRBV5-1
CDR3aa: CASREGAGPNYGYTF
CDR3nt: TGCGCCAGCAGGGAGGGAGCGGGGCCTAACTATGGCTACACCTTC

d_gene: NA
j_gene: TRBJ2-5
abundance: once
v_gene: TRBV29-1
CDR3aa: CSVQTGRETQYF
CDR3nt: TGCAGCGTTCAAACGGGGAGGGAGACCCAGTACTTC

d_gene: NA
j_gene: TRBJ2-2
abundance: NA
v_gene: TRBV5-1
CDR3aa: CASSLSAFSTGELFF
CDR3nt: TGCGCCAGCAGCTTATCAGCTTTCAGCACCGGGGAGCTGTTTTTT

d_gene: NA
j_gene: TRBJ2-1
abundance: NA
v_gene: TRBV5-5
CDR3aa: CASSPPGQSSNEQFF
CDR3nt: TGTGCCAGCAGCCCACCCGGACAGTCTTCAAATGAGCAGTTCTTC

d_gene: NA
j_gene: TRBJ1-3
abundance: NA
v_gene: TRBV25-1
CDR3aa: CASSAREGGNTIYF
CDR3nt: TGTGCCAGCAGTGCGAGGGAGGGTGGAAACACCATATATTTT